These 10 T cell receptor beta chains came from one sample sequenced in a study of shared clonotypes between healthy human individuals. This table comes from immunoSEQ multiplex PCR, and its TCRdb copy is limited to in-frame clones, with some not included. The repertoire has under 2.5 million clones, roughly 90% of them found once; the top ten carry 0.3% to 0.4%. The source material was naive CD4+ T cells from PBMCs. Subset denoted: CD45RA+ positively selected. The receptors were sampled from a young man in good health. Some clones in this sample may be carry-over from other donors' samples.

The rearrangement joins TRBV9 to TRBJ2-2; 7 bases line up with TRBD2. The CDR3 is 16 residues long. Germline V gene sequence: CDR1 SGDLS, CDR2 YYNGEE. Trimming removed 0 bases from V and 3 bases from J; junction bases left unmatched: 5. CDR3 in DNA: TGTGCCAGCAGCGTAGGTACTAGCGCCTACACCGGGGAGCTGTTTTTT. This gives the protein CASSVGTSAYTGELFF.

This chain uses TRBV6-5 with TRBJ1-2; 7 positions match TRBD1. CDR3 length: 13 residues. Trimming cost V 6 bases and J 5 bases; bases outside gene matches: 6. The germline gives CDR1 MNHEY, CDR2 SVGAGI. The CDR3: CASRPDRVYGYTF. The CDR3 region has the DNA TGTGCCAGCAGGCCCGACAGGGTTTATGGCTACACCTTC.

The chain couples TRBV5-1 to TRBJ1-2, with a tentative D call TRBD1 (5 bases). V was clipped by 2 bases and J by 3 bases, with 11 bases between them. This CDR3 contains 14 residues. Per the germline V gene, CDR1 is SGHRS and CDR2 is YFSETQ. The CDR3 bases are TGCGCCAGCAGCTTCTCAGGGCTCGACTATGGCTACACCTTC. Translating it yields CASSFSGLDYGYTF.

This clone has just one count. The chain uses TRBV9 and TRBJ2-6, with 7 bases aligning to TRBD2. The germline CDR1 and CDR2 sequences are SGDLS and YYNGEE. The CDR3 length is 17 residues. The ends lost 0 bases at V and 0 bases at J; junction bases unmatched: 3. In nucleotides, the CDR3 is TGTGCCAGCAGCGTAGAGCGGGGTTACTCTGGGGCCAACGTCCTGACTTTC. This gives the protein CASSVERGYSGANVLTF.

This chain connects TRBV28 to TRBJ2-1; D unresolved. Germline V CDR1 and CDR2: MDHEN, SYDVKM. Trimming cost V 5 bases and J 10 bases, with 9 bases left between them. This CDR3 is 11 amino acids long. CDR3 amino acids: CASSTLREQFF. CDR3 nucleotides: TGTGCCAGCAGTACCCTAAGGGAGCAGTTCTTC.

This clone has only a few counts. The gene calls are TRBV12-2 and TRBJ2-1; TRBD2 is the table's D call, not checked against the DNA. TRBV12-2 is termed a pseudogene. The CDR3 loop spans 11 amino acids. CDR3 residues: CATCLRDEQFF. Written as DNA, the CDR3 is TGTGCAACCTGCTTGCGGGATGAGCAGTTCTTC.

This clone appeared a single time. The chain recombines TRBV6-5 with TRBJ2-1, with TRBD2 identical over 9 bases. V shed 6 bases and J 3 bases; nucleotides not matched to a gene: 6. Germline V gene lookup returns CDR1 MNHEY and CDR2 SVGAGI. The CDR3 contains 15 residues. The CDR3 nucleotides read TGTGCCAGCAGATCTGTAGCGGGAGTCTACAATGAGCAGTTCTTC. It codes for CASRSVAGVYNEQFF.

V gene TRBV7-8 combines with J gene TRBJ1-1; 9 bases map to TRBD1. CDR1 and CDR2 from the germline V gene are SGHVS and FQNEAQ. CDR3 length: 15 residues. J lost 1 base, V lost 3 bases, and 3 bases had no gene match. CDR3 DNA: TGTGCCAGCAGCTTCACAGGGGGCGGGAACACTGAAGCTTTCTTT. This sequence encodes CASSFTGGGNTEAFF.

The V gene is TRBV10-3, the J gene TRBJ2-7, with 11 positions matching TRBD1. The CDR3 covers 14 residues. V gave up 5 bases and J gave up 6 bases; unmatched junction bases: 6. CDR1 and CDR2 (germline): ENHRY, SYGVKD. The CDR3 bases are TGTGCCATCAGTTACGGACAGGGGGCAGGCGAGCAGTACTTC. It yields the protein CAISYGQGAGEQYF.

The chain employs TRBV18 and TRBJ2-7; D possibly corresponds to TRBD2 (5 bases). V was clipped by 3 bases and J by 1 base, with 13 bases between them. Germline V CDR1 and CDR2: KGHSH, LQKENI. CDR3 size: 15 residues. CDR3 nucleotides: TGTGCCAGCTCACCCCCTTCGGGGTTGTCCTACGAGCAGTACTTC. Translation gives CASSPPSGLSYEQYF.